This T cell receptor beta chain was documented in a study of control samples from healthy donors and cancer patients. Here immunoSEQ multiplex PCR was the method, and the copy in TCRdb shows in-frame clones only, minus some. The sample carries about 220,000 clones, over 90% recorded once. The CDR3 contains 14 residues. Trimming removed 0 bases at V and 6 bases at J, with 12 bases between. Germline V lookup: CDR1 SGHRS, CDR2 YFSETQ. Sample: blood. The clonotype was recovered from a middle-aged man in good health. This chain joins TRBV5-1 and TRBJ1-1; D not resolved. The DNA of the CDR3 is TGCGCCAGCAGCTTGGAGGGTATGGGTGCTGAAGCTTTCTTT. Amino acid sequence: CASSLEGMGAEAFF.